This is a list of T cell receptor beta chains from one sample in a study of response to subunit inactivated influenza vaccine. TCRdb passed the RT-PCR reads through MiXCR, listing each CDR3 protein once. The table shows about 610,000 distinct CDR3 sequences, with 11% to 15% occurring only once. Sequenced material: PBMCs from blood, taken 11 to 12 days after vaccination. The origin of the receptors is a man in his forties or fifties who received an inactivated influenza vaccine. Both conserved end residues are part of each CDR3. The order of the fields is CDR3 length, clone size, V gene, CDR3 protein. Rows give clone size only sometimes, using once, few, many, or a class for an expanded clone.

>13|few|TRBV15
CATSGRTNQPQHF
>14|.|TRBV6-2/TRBV6-3
CASRSGQGNYGYTF
>15|.|TRBV5-5
CASSQISGYNSPLHF
>16|many|TRBV20-1
CSARGFPRSDSYEQYF
>14|few|TRBV15
CATSRDRETYEQYF
>16|.|TRBV9
CASSVEGPSNTGELFF
>13|few|TRBV7-2
CASSVTGVLGYTF
>15|.|TRBV5-5
CASSLDSISYNEQFF
>11|few|TRBV12-3/TRBV12-4
CASSRVTEAFF
>17|few|TRBV12-3/TRBV12-4
CASSSPGLRYGYNEQFF
>13|.|TRBV20-1
CSARDLAGYEQFF
>13|few|TRBV20-1
CSASAGSDNEQFF
>17|few|TRBV7-8
CASSLPGTSGAPNEQFF
>16|few|TRBV6-1
CASSEVAGRSNQPQHF
>13|.|TRBV10-3
CAISDDKNTEAFF
>14|.|TRBV28
CASIALGQRNTIYF
>15|.|TRBV10-3
CAISDSAGGTDTQYF
>14|few|TRBV29-1
CSVEGTGGANTIYF
>12|many|TRBV29-1
CSVQTSLDTQYF
>13|many|TRBV7-9
CASSPPSGTEQYF
>16|.|TRBV15
CATRPSAGGSYNEQFF
>17|.|TRBV20-1
CSASGLAGEVYHNEQFF
>12|.|TRBV20-1
CSARKHQETQYF
>16|few|TRBV6-2/TRBV6-3
CASSYSRSHIQETQYF
>13|.|TRBV20-1
CSASMPGGEKLFF
>14|few|TRBV6-2/TRBV6-3
CASSYRPGNTEAFF
>16|.|TRBV3-1
CASSQIRGTSTDTQYF
>17|.|TRBV6-2/TRBV6-3
CASSYLLAGTYTDTQYF
>14|.|TRBV12-3/TRBV12-4
CASSFGTREEKLFF
>15|many|TRBV5-1
CASSWGMGQSNEQFF
>16|.|TRBV10-3
CAINERGTAAKETQYF
>15|few|TRBV20-1
CSARGETSRGETQYF
>14|.|TRBV12-3/TRBV12-4
CASRRRQGSSEQFF
>15|few|TRBV6-1
CASSPSSAGGDTQYF
>16|few|TRBV10-3
CAISDRRDMIFTEAFF
>14|few|TRBV30
CAWSEGLMNTEAFF
>17|.|TRBV6-2/TRBV6-3
CASSSRAVSSGANVLTF
>14|many|TRBV7-9
CASSSAAANEKLFF
>15|.|TRBV4-1
CASSQLSFNTGELFF
>17|few|TRBV5-1
CASSLVASGRGQNIQYF
>16|few|TRBV30
CAWMRTSGGGYNEQFF
>16|few|TRBV28
CASRPPGLAGQETQYF
>14|many|TRBV5-1
CASRKRGASGEQYF
>14|.|TRBV25-1
CASSEVMGAGELFF
>14|.|TRBV30
CAWSVMSGGNEQFF
>16|few|TRBV6-2/TRBV6-3
CASSYSLDLSQGEQYF
>13|many|TRBV7-2
CASSLVGEGEQYF
>13|few|TRBV5-1
CASSFTGVTEAFF
>13|few|TRBV27
CASKQQGNEKLFF
>16|.|TRBV20-1
CSARDVLAGVWNEQFF
>15|.|TRBV5-5
CASSSTGKSLEKLFF
>14|many|TRBV5-6
CASSLFGMNTEAFF
>17|many|TRBV28
CASGDLAYRVFQETQYF
>15|many|TRBV11-2
CASSSGTGAYNEQFF
>14|.|TRBV28
CASSLPLTGEAQHF
>16|.|TRBV5-6
CASSLVALSSYNEQFF
>14|.|TRBV20-1
CSARKLAVQDTQYF
>17|.|TRBV7-9
CASSPPFRGRAGNEQFF
>16|.|TRBV3-1
CASSQGGPRDNQPQHF
>14|few|TRBV20-1
CSARAWGSTDTQYF